The 27 T cell receptor beta chains below all came from one sample that was sequenced in a study of T-cell reconstitution after alpha-beta-depleted transplantation in children (dated by TCRdb to the mid-2010s). Interpreted using the paper, the treatment or condition label stands for: allogeneic hematopoietic cell transplantation with graft depleted of TCRalphabeta T cells and CD19 B cells. The library was built by means of PCR. The sequencing machine was an Illumina HiSeq 2500. TCR libraries were prepared with molecular barcoding, using unique molecular identifiers to normalize TCRbeta repertoire quantification. The raw public reads went through TCRdb reprocessing: fastp at Q25, MiXCR clone calling, in-frame beta chains kept. For every CDR3 protein sequence, its rows merge into one entry that carries the most common genes and DNA. For this sample there are about 980,000 distinct CDR3 sequences; roughly 29% appear just once. Jointly, the top ten make up about 28% of the sample.

The specimen comprised PBMCs, mostly from graft donor cells, sampled 360 days after TCRalphabeta/CD19-depleted stem cell transplant. The receptors shown here come from a boy under two years old who had a stem cell transplant for SCID, so the T cells may come from the graft donor.

The chain recombines TRBV5-1 with TRBJ2-7, with D perhaps TRBD2 (5 bases). The ends were cut back, 2 bases at V and 2 bases at J, with 11 bases in the middle. The V gene's germline CDR1 is SGHRS and CDR2 YFSETQ. This CDR3 is 14 amino acids long. The CDR3 coding sequence is TGCGCCAGCAGCTTAAGAGGGTGGGCCTACGAGCAGTACTTC. Encoded protein: CASSLRGWAYEQYF.

The chain carries TRBV28 and TRBJ1-4; a possible D gene is TRBD1 (6 bases). The CDR3 is made up of 14 amino acids. The V end was cut by 2 bases, the J end by 8 bases, with 12 bases between. Per the germline V gene, CDR1 is MDHEN and CDR2 is SYDVKM. The CDR3 DNA is TGTGCCAGCAGTTTAGCAGGGGACGAAGAAAAACTGTTTTTT. It codes for CASSLAGDEEKLFF.

This clonotype occurred a few times. The chain uses TRBV20-1 and TRBJ2-2; D not resolved. Trimming removed 3 bases from V and 0 bases from J, with 11 bases in between. Germline V gene data show CDR1 as DFQATT and CDR2 as SNEGSKA (reference sequence). The CDR3 runs 15 residues. Written as DNA, the CDR3 is TGCAGTGCTAGGACCCAGCTTACGAACACCGGGGAGCTGTTTTTT. It translates to CSARTQLTNTGELFF.

The rearrangement joins TRBV2 to TRBJ2-5, with D possibly matching TRBD1 (6 bases). This CDR3 is 13 amino acids long. The V end lost 7 bases, the J end lost 1 base, and 10 bases lay between the germline ends. The germline V gene encodes CDR1 SNHLY and CDR2 FYNNEI. CDR3 coding DNA: TGTGCCAGCACATGGACAGCCCAAGAGACCCAGTACTTC. Its translation: CASTWTAQETQYF.

In the case of this clonotype: Its ends do not fully match the called genes, so a read error is possible. J is TRBJ1-4 and V is TRBV20-1, with D maybe TRBD1 (6 bases). The CDR3 is made up of 14 amino acids. Per the germline V gene, CDR1 is DFQATT and CDR2 is SNEGSKA (reference sequence). CDR3 DNA: TGCAGTGCCGCCGGGGGGCCCCCTAAGGAAAAACTGTTTTTT. Its translation is CSAAGGPPKEKLFF.

This sequence joins TRBV10-3 and TRBJ2-3; 7 bases fit TRBD1. The germline CDR1 and CDR2 sequences are ENHRY and SYGVKD. V lost 4 bases, J lost 1 base, and 11 bases stayed unmatched. There are 17 residues in the CDR3. The chain's CDR3 is CAISVNPTGTGTDTQYF. CDR3 nucleotide sequence: TGTGCCATCAGTGTGAACCCCACAGGGACAGGCACAGATACGCAGTATTTT.

Only one count was recorded for this clonotype. The V and J genes are TRBV9 and TRBJ2-1, with D perhaps TRBD1 (5 bases). The ends were cut back, 4 bases at V and 7 bases at J, with 15 bases in the middle. Germline V gene data show CDR1 as SGDLS and CDR2 as YYNGEE. This CDR3 is built from 14 residues. The chain's CDR3 is CASSIRIGENEQFF. CDR3 bases: TGTGCCAGCAGCATTCGGATAGGGGAAAATGAGCAGTTCTTC.

This clonotype was seen many times. The V gene is TRBV12-3 or TRBV12-4, the J gene TRBJ1-4, with D possibly matching TRBD1 (5 bases). The CDR3 extends over 15 amino acids. Trimming left V 3 bases short and J 0 bases short, with 8 bases between. The CDR3 is CASSFGDATNEKLFF. In DNA, the CDR3 is TGTGCCAGCAGTTTCGGGGACGCAACTAATGAAAAACTGTTTTTT.

V gene TRBV12-3 or TRBV12-4 combines with J gene TRBJ2-1; D ambiguous. V was clipped by 7 bases and J by 4 bases, with 23 bases between them. The CDR3 sequence is 17 residues long. CDR3: CASTTIVRSLIYNEQFF. DNA of the CDR3: TGTGCCAGCACCACCATCGTCCGATCCCTCATTTACAATGAGCAGTTCTTC.

This chain connects TRBV6-1 to TRBJ2-1, with 8 nucleotides matching TRBD2. The CDR3 consists of 14 residues. The trim removed 6 bases at V and 4 bases at J, leaving 5 bases unmatched. The germline CDR1 and CDR2 sequences are MNHNS and SASEGT. This CDR3 reads CASREGGGYNEQFF. The CDR3 coding sequence is TGTGCCAGCAGGGAGGGCGGGGGGTACAATGAGCAGTTCTTC.

The chain joins TRBV20-1 to TRBJ2-1; 7 nucleotides match TRBD1. V gave up 0 bases and J gave up 8 bases; unmatched junction bases: 10. This CDR3 comprises 15 residues. Germline CDR1 is DFQATT and CDR2 is SNEGSKA (reference sequence). The CDR3: CSARDRKGGLDEQFF. The CDR3 DNA reads as TGCAGTGCTAGAGATAGGAAAGGGGGCCTAGATGAGCAGTTCTTC.

The table lists this clonotype with a few counts. V is TRBV28 and J is TRBJ2-7; no clear D gene. V dropped 6 bases and J dropped 3 bases, with 15 bases sitting between them. The CDR3 contains 14 residues. The germline gives CDR1 MDHEN, CDR2 SYDVKM. The CDR3 region is CASSDATGNYEQYF. The CDR3 DNA reads as TGTGCCAGCAGCGATGCGACTGGGAACTACGAGCAGTACTTC. Based on the CDR3 plus reference TRBV28 and TRBJ2-7, the full variable domain is DVKVTQSSRYLVKRTGEKVFLECVQDMDHENMFWYRQDPGLGLRLIYFSYDVKMKEKGDIPEGYSVSREKKERFSLILESASTNQTSMYLCASSDATGNYEQYFGPGTRLTVT.

This clonotype has a count of ten or more. The CDR3 DNA sequence: TGCGCCAGCAGCTTGCCCCCAGGCGGGGGGTTCTACAATGAGCAGTTCTTC. Protein product: CASSLPPGGGFYNEQFF. The chain couples TRBV5-1 to TRBJ2-1; TRBD2 matches at 8 bases. From germline, CDR1 is SGHRS and CDR2 YFSETQ. V lost 1 base, J lost 3 bases, and 9 bases stayed unmatched. CDR3 length: 17 residues.

In its sample, this clonotype was seen a few times. The rearrangement uses TRBV4-1 and TRBJ2-2; D not certain. CDR1 is MGHRA and CDR2 is YSYEKL in the germline V gene. The CDR3 extends over 15 amino acids. Deletions cut 0 bases from V and 5 bases from J, with 10 bases between. The CDR3 region has the DNA TGCGCCAGCAGCCAAGATCCTGGCCGGACCGGGGAGCTGTTTTTT. Protein sequence: CASSQDPGRTGELFF.

J is TRBJ2-1 and V is TRBV5-5; tentative D call: TRBD2 (7 bases). Per germline, CDR1 SGHKS and CDR2 YYEKEE (reference sequence). Between the trimmed V and J ends, which lost 2 bases and 4 bases, there was a span of 13 bases. The CDR3 runs to 15 residues. CDR3 coding DNA: TGTGCCAGCAGCTTTCAACAGGGAGGGTACAATGAGCAGTTCTTC. Encoded protein: CASSFQQGGYNEQFF.

In this sample, this clonotype turned up a few times. The chain couples TRBV27 to TRBJ2-2, with D tentatively TRBD1 or TRBD2 (5 bases each). Looked up from germline, CDR1 is MNHEY and CDR2 is SMNVEV (reference sequence). The CDR3 is made up of 18 amino acids. Trimming pared 5 bases from V and 4 bases from J, leaving 23 bases between. CDR3 nucleotides: TGTGCCAGCAGTGAGGGCAGGTGGGGGACCGCCGGCACCGGGGAGCTGTTTTTT. It is translated as CASSEGRWGTAGTGELFF.

The V gene is TRBV10-3, the J gene TRBJ2-3; D possibly uses TRBD1 or TRBD2 (5 bases each). Trimming left V 0 bases short and J 6 bases short, with 22 bases between. The germline CDR1 and CDR2 sequences are ENHRY and SYGVKD. This CDR3 region has 18 residues. The CDR3 DNA is TGTGCCATCAGTGAGTCTTCATCCCCGGGGCCCGTGCGGGATACGCAGTATTTT. Protein: CAISESSSPGPVRDTQYF.

The chain joins TRBV7-9 to TRBJ1-1; a weak D match, TRBD1 (6 bases). CDR1 is SEHNR, CDR2 FQNEAQ, per germline (reference sequence). V was clipped by 7 bases and J by 0 bases, with 15 bases between them. The CDR3 covers 15 residues. For the CDR3, the DNA is TGTGCCAGCATAGCGGGGGGGCACATGAACACTGAAGCTTTCTTT. This sequence encodes CASIAGGHMNTEAFF.

The chain joins TRBV12-3 or TRBV12-4 to TRBJ1-3; 7 bases align to TRBD1. J gave up 1 base and V 6 bases, and 9 bases lay outside the gene matches. The CDR3 has 16 residues. The CDR3 sequence: CASRGYRGSSGNTIYF. Here the CDR3 DNA reads TGTGCCAGCAGGGGATACAGGGGCTCATCTGGAAACACCATATATTTT.

This clonotype has just a few counts. This sequence joins TRBV27 and TRBJ2-3, with 7 bases aligning to TRBD2. V lost 0 bases to trimming and J lost 2 bases; unmatched junction nucleotides: 5. CDR3 length: 16 residues. Germline V gene sequence: CDR1 MNHEY, CDR2 SMNVEV (reference sequence). CDR3 residues: CASSLSQGLITDTQYF. The DNA for the CDR3 is TGTGCCAGCAGTTTATCGCAGGGACTAATCACAGATACGCAGTATTTT.

The V call is TRBV10-3, the J call TRBJ2-2, with 14 bases matching TRBD2. Unmatched junction bases numbered 3, after V lost 6 bases and J lost 3 bases. Germline values: CDR1 ENHRY, CDR2 SYGVKD. The CDR3 loop spans 16 amino acids. This chain's CDR3 is CAIRGLAGEDTGELFF. CDR3 bases: TGTGCCATCAGGGGACTAGCGGGGGAAGACACCGGGGAGCTGTTTTTT.

CDR3 in DNA: TGTGCCAGCAACCCAGTTTGGGGGATAGGAAACACTGAAGCTTTCTTT. Its protein product is CASNPVWGIGNTEAFF. The genes are TRBV27 and TRBJ1-1; D possibly corresponds to TRBD1 (5 bases). V gave up 7 bases and J gave up 2 bases, with 20 bases separating them. CDR3 length equals 16 residues. CDR1 and CDR2 (germline): MNHEY, SMNVEV (reference sequence).

This chain connects TRBV5-6 to TRBJ2-2; D is unresolved. CDR3 length equals 15 residues. Trimming removed 2 bases at V and 5 bases at J, with 13 bases between. The germline V gene encodes CDR1 SGHDT and CDR2 YYEEEE. CDR3 nucleotides: TGTGCCAGCAGCTTTCAACCGGGTAGTACCGGGGAGCTGTTTTTT. Amino acid sequence: CASSFQPGSTGELFF.

Only a few counts were recorded for this clonotype. J is TRBJ2-6 and V is TRBV27, with 7 bases identical to TRBD1. The CDR3 has 16 amino acids. From germline, CDR1 is MNHEY and CDR2 SMNVEV (reference sequence). J was trimmed by 0 bases and V by 5 bases; bases with no gene match: 4. The chain's CDR3 is CASSRDSTSGANVLTF. The CDR3 nucleotides are TGTGCCAGCAGTAGGGACAGTACCTCTGGGGCCAACGTCCTGACTTTC.

The J gene is TRBJ2-5, the V gene TRBV7-6; the D is unclear. The V gene's germline CDR1 is SGHVS and CDR2 FNYEAQ. CDR3 length equals 14 residues. The ends were cut back, 2 bases at V and 4 bases at J, with 11 bases in the middle. CDR3 sequence (DNA): TGTGCCAGCAGCTTAATGTACGGACCAGAGACCCAGTACTTC. Its translation is CASSLMYGPETQYF.

The sample holds a few counts of this clonotype. The chain recombines TRBV6-6 with TRBJ2-7; no reliable D call. Germline assignment: CDR1 MNHNY and CDR2 SVGAGI (reference sequence). V gave up 6 bases and J gave up 2 bases, with 8 bases separating them. This CDR3 has 12 residues. For the CDR3, the DNA is TGTGCCAGCAGGAGCACTACCTACGAGCAGTACTTC. Amino acids: CASRSTTYEQYF.

The CDR3 region is CASAEGGSYNEQFF. The CDR3 nucleotides read TGTGCCAGTGCCGAAGGGGGCTCCTACAATGAGCAGTTCTTC. The chain carries TRBV19 and TRBJ2-1, with D possibly TRBD1 on 6 matching bases. The CDR3 is made up of 14 amino acids. Germline CDR1 reads LNHDA; CDR2 reads SQIVND (reference sequence). Trimming left V 8 bases short and J 0 bases short, with 11 bases between.